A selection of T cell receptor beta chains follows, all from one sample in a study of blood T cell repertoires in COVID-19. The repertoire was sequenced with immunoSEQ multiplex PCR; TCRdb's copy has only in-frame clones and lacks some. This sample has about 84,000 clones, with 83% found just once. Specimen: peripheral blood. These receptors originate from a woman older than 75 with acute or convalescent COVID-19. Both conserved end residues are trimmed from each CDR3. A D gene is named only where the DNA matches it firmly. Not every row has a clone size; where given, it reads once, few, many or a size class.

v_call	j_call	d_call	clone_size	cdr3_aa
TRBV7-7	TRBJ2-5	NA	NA	ASSLAPTRGGETQY
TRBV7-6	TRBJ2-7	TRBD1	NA	ASSLDAQGSREQY
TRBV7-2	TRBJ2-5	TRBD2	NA	ASSFLSSGTQGTQY
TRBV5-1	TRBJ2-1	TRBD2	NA	ASKGLAGYNEQF
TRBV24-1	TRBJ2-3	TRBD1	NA	ATSGTGVGTDTQY
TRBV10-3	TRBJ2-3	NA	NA	AISWRTYTSTDTQY
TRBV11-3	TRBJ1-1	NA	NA	ASSPNPGQNTEAF
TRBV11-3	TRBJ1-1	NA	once	ASSLDVSGTEAF
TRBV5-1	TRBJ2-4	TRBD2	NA	ASSLSAGGGGGIQY
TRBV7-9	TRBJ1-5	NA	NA	ASSRPNRGAPYSNQPQH
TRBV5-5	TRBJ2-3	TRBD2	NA	ASSFLLAGESDTQY
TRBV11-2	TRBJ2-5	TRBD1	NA	ASSARDSPSYQETQY
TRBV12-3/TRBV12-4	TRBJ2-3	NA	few	ASSLASTDTQY
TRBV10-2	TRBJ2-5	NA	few	ASGGSWETQY
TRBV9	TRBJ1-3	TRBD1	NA	ASSLTGEGSGNTIY
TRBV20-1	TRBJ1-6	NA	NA	SASGQRLD
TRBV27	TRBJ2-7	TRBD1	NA	ASSRQGPTYEQY
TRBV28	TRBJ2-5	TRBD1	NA	ASSEIGQGQETQY
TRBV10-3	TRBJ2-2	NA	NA	AISDMPGAGELF
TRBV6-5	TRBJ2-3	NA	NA	ASRPAGTDTQY
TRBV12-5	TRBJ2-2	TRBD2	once	ASGESGASGRVNTGELF
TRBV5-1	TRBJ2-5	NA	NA	ASSLGRGRETQY
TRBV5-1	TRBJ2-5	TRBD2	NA	ASSFSWGTSGRGTYQETQY
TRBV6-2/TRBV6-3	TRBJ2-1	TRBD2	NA	ASSPRALWSSGIHNEQF
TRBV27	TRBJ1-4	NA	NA	ASSLWQDEKLF
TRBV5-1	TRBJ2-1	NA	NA	ASSPGPSANEQF
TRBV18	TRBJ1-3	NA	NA	ASSPDSFSGNTIY
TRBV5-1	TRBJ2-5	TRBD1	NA	ASSLGDSQETQY
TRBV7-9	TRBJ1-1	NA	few	ASSLTGNTEAF
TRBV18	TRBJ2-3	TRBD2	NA	ASRTSGSTDTQY
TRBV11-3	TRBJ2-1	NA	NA	ASSPSSGRGRVGEQF
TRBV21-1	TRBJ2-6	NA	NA	ASSKVQDRGNPRGANVLT
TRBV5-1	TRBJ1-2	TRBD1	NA	ASSSGQTNYGYT
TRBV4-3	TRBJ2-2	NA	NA	ASSHHSGTGELF
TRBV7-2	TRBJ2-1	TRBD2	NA	ASSLGLAGVGEQF
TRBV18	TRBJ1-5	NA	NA	ASSTVNSNQPQH
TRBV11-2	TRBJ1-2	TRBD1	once	ASSRGTGEGYGYT
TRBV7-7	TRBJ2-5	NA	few	ASSLESRAAGQETQY
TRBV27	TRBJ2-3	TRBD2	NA	ASSFGGGNSDTQY
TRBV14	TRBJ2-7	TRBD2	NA	ASSRGLAREQY
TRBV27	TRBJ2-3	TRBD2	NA	ASKKAGGRLAADTQY
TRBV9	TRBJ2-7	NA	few	ASSVERAT
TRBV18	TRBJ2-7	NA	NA	ASSPGGGAPYEQY
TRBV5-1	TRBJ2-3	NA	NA	ASSLEASVKGDTQY
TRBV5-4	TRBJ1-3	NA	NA	ASSLEGGDTIY
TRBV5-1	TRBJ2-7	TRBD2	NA	ASSPTSGLGPYEQY
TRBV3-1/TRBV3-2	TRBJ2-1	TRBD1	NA	ASSQSNRGHHEQF
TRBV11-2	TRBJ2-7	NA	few	ASSLLAYEQY
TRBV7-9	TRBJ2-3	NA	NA	ASSLVGSADTQY
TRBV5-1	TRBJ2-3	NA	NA	ASSLESLFTDTQY